Included here is one TCR beta chain sequence, with context. Its specificity is not known. This entry belongs to a study of long-term antiretroviral therapy in people with HIV. Study-wide background: The 2015 immediate-ART recommendation was preceded by the earliest samples by about a decade. Findings and limits, study-wide: Comparison with controls showed narrower CDR3 length ranges in HIV repertoires. Clones that expanded before ART (that is, prior to treatment) dominated the repertoire at all time points.

At least one PBMC sample before ART and at least two after were required. Trimming stripped 1 base from V and 10 bases from J, with 14 bases between. Germline V lookup: CDR1 SEHNR, CDR2 FQNEAQ (reference sequence). The CDR3 is 14 residues long. An immunoSEQ assay, version v3.0, was performed at survey level. Profiled with immunoSEQ multiplex PCR; TCRdb holds only in-frame clones, not every one. Here the sample spans tens of thousands of clones, approximately 83% being singletons. This chain joins TRBV7-9 and TRBJ2-1, with a weak D call TRBD2 (5 bases). The receptor's source is a young man with HIV. The sample in question was unsorted PBMCs, obtained 2.2 years after starting antiretroviral therapy. The CDR3 region has the DNA TGTGCCAGCAGCTTAGGCGGGCTTACCTCCGAGCAGTTCTTC. Translation gives CASSLGGLTSEQFF.